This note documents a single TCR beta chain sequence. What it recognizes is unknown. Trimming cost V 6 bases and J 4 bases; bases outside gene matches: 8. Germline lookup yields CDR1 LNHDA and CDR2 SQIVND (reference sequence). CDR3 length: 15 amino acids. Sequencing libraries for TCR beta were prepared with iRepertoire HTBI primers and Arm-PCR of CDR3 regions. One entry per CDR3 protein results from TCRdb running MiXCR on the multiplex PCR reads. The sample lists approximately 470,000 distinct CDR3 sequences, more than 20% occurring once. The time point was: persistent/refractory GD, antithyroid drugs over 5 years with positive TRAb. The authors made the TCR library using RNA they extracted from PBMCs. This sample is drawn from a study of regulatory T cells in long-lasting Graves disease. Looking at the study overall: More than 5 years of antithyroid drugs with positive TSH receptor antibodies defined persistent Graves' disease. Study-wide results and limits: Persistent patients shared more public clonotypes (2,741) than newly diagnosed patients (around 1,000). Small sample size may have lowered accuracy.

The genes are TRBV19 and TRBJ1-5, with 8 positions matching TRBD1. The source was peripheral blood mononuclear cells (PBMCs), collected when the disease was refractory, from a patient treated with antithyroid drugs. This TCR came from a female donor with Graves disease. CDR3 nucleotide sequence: TGTGCCAGTAGCCCTCGGGACAGGCCGAATCAGCCCCAGCATTTT. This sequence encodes CASSPRDRPNQPQHF.